This T cell receptor (beta chain) was identified during a study of cytomegalovirus exposure and HLA in healthy donors. About the study: Among the 398 donors who were genotyped, about 86% fell in the genetic ancestry cluster that is associated with self-reported Caucasian donors. Findings and caveats of the study: The study put about 180 TCR beta chains on its list as cytomegalovirus-associated.

About this clone: The target antigen is unknown.

Researchers ran the PCR with 60 Vbeta and 13 Jbeta primers. Only in-frame clones appear in the TCRdb table, and some are missing; sequencing was by immunoSEQ multiplex PCR. The sample consists of some 150,000 clones, over 65% of them appearing once. The CDR3 sequence is 14 residues long. This chain joins TRBV21-1 and TRBJ1-1; the table's TRBD1 call for D was not verified on the DNA. TRBV21-1 represents a pseudogene. The receptor's source is a female donor in good health and CMV-seropositive. The sequenced sample consisted of PBMCs. Here the CDR3 DNA reads TGTGCCAGCAGCCCCAAAGACAGGGCGGCTGAAGCTTTCTTT. Translating it yields CASSPKDRAAEAFF.